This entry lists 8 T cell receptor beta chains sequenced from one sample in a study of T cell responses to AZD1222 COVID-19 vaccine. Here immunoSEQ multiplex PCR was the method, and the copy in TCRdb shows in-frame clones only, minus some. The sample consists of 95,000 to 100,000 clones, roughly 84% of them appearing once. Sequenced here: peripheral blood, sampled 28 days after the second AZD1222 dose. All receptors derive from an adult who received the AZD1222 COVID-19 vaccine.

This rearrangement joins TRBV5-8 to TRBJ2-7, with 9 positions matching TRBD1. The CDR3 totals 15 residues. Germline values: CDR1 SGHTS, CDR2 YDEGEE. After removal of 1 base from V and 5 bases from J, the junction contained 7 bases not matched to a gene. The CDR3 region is CASSLFSTGGHEQYF. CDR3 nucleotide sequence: TGTGCCAGCAGCTTGTTTAGTACAGGGGGCCACGAGCAGTACTTC.

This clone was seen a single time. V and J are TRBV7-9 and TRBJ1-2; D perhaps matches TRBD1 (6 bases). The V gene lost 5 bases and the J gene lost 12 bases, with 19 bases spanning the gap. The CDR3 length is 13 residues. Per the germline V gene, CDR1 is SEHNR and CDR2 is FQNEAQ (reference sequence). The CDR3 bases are TGTGCCAGCAGCGAACAGGGCAGGGCTTGGAACACCTTC. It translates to CASSEQGRAWNTF.

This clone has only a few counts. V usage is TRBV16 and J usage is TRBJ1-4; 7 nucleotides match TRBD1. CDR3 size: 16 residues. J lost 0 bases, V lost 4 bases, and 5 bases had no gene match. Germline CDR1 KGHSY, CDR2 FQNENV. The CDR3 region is CASSRTDRATNEKLFF. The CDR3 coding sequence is TGTGCCAGCAGCCGAACCGACAGGGCAACTAATGAAAAACTGTTTTTT.

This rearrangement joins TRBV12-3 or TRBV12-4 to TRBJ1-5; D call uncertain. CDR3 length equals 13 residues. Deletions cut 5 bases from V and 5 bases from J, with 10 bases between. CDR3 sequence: CASSEGRDQPQHF. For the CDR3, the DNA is TGTGCCAGCAGTGAAGGACGGGATCAGCCCCAGCATTTT.

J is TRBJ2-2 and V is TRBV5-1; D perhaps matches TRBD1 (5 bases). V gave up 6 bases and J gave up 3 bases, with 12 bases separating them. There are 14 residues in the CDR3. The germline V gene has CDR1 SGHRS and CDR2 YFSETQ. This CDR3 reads CASTVRVDTGELFF. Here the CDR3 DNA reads TGCGCCAGCACGGTCAGGGTTGACACCGGGGAGCTGTTTTTT.

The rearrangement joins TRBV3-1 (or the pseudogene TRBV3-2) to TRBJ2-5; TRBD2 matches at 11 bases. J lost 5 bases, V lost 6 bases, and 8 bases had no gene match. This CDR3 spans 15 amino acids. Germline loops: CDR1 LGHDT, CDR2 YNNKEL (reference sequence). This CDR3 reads CASRFTSGGFETQYF. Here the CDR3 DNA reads TGTGCCAGCAGGTTTACTAGCGGGGGTTTCGAGACCCAGTACTTC.

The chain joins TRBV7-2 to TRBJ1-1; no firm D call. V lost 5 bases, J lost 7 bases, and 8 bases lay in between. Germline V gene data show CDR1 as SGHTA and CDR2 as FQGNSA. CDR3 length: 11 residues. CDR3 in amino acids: CASSQRGEAFF. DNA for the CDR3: TGTGCCAGCAGCCAGCGGGGTGAAGCTTTCTTT.

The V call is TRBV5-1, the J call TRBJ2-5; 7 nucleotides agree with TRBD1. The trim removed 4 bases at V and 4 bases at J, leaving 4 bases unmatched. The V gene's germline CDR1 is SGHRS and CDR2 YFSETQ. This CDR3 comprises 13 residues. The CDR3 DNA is TGCGCCAGCAGCGAGGGGGCTAGAGAGACCCAGTACTTC. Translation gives CASSEGARETQYF.